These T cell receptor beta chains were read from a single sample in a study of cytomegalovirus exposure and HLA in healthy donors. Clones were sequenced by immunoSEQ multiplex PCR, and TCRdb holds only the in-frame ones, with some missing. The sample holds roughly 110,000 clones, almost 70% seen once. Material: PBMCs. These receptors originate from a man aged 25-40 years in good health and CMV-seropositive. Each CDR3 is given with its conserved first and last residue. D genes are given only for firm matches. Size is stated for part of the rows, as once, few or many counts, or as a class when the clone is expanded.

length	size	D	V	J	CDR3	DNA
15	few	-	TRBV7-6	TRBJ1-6	CASSLQGPVNSPLHF	TGTGCCAGCAGCTTGCAGGGGCCAGTTAATTCACCCCTCCACTTT
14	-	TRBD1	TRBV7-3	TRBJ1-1	CASSSTGADTEAFF	TGTGCCAGCAGCTCGACAGGGGCGGACACTGAAGCTTTCTTT
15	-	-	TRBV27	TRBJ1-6	CASSTRGGDNSPLHF	TGTGCCAGCAGTACCCGGGGGGGAGATAATTCACCCCTCCACTTT
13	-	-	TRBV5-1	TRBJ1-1	CASSLHSDTEAFF	TGCGCCAGCAGCTTGCACTCCGACACTGAAGCTTTCTTT
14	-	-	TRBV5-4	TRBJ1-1	CASSFGGSNTEAFF	TGTGCCAGCAGCTTCGGGGGGTCGAACACTGAAGCTTTCTTT
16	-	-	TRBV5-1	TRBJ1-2	CASSREQGPGDYGYTF	TGCGCCAGCAGCCGAGAACAGGGCCCCGGGGACTATGGCTACACCTTC
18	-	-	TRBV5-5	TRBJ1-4	CASSLVSLGLRANEKLFF	TGTGCCAGCAGCTTGGTGTCGTTGGGTCTCCGGGCTAATGAAAAACTGTTTTTT
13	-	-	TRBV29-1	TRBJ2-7	CSGGGGDSYEQYF	TGCAGCGGGGGCGGGGGCGATTCCTACGAGCAGTACTTC
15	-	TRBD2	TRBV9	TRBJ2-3	CASSVTSGATDTQYF	TGTGCCAGCAGCGTAACCAGCGGGGCCACAGATACGCAGTATTTT
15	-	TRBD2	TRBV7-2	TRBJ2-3	CASSLGDYYTDTQYF	TGTGCCAGCAGCTTAGGGGACTATTACACAGATACGCAGTATTTT
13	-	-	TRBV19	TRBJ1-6	CATLGHFNSPLHF	TGTGCCACTTTGGGACACTTCAATTCACCCCTCCACTTT
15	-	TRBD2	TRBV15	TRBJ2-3	CATSGGGRASDTQYF	TGTGCCACCAGCGGGGGAGGGAGGGCCTCAGATACGCAGTATTTT
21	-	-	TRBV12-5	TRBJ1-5	CASGLIVVGTSPPYSNQPQHF	TGTGCTAGTGGTTTGATAGTTGTCGGGACATCCCCCCCCTATAGCAATCAGCCCCAGCATTTT
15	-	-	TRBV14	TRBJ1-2	CASSLVRGDRSGYTF	TGTGCCAGCAGCCTGGTCAGGGGCGATAGGTCTGGCTACACCTTC
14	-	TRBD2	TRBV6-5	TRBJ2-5	CASSYGLAEETQYF	TGTGCCAGCAGTTACGGTCTAGCGGAAGAGACCCAGTACTTC
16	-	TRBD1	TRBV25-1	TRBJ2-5	CASSGWDSLPQETQYF	TGTGCCAGCAGTGGGTGGGACAGCCTTCCTCAAGAGACCCAGTACTTC
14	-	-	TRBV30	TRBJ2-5	CAWSVLGREETQYF	TGTGCCTGGAGTGTACTGGGCAGGGAAGAGACCCAGTACTTC
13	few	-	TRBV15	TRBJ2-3	CATGLGGTDTQYF	TGTGCCACCGGTTTGGGAGGAACAGATACGCAGTATTTT
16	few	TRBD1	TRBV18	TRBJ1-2	CASSPMKGQGGYGYTF	TGTGCCAGCTCACCCATGAAAGGACAGGGCGGCTATGGCTACACCTTC
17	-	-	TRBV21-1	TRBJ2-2	CASNSRPGYANTGELFF	TGTGCCAGCAACTCTCGGCCAGGGTACGCGAACACCGGGGAGCTGTTTTTT
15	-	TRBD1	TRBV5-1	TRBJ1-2	CASSSGSGGLYGYTF	TGCGCCAGCAGCTCGGGGTCAGGGGGCCTCTATGGCTACACCTTC
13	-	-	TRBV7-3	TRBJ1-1	CASSPQLDTEAFF	TGTGCCAGCAGCCCCCAGCTAGACACTGAAGCTTTCTTT
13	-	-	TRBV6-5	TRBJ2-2	CASSYHESGELFF	TGTGCCAGCAGTTACCACGAGTCCGGGGAGCTGTTTTTT
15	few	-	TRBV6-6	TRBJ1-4	CASSYIGQTNEKLFF	TGTGCCAGCAGTTATATCGGACAAACTAATGAAAAACTGTTTTTT
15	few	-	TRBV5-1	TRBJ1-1	CASSYQRGFNTEAFF	TGCGCCAGCAGCTATCAGAGGGGGTTCAACACTGAAGCTTTCTTT
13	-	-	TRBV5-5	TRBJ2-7	CASSLHFGGEQYF	TGTGCCAGCAGTCTACACTTTGGCGGGGAGCAGTACTTC
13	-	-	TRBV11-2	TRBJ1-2	CASSSRGDYGYTF	TGTGCCAGCAGCTCCAGGGGAGACTATGGCTACACCTTC
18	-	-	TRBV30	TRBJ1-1	CAWSESFMGAAWSTEAFF	TGTGCCTGGAGTGAGTCTTTTATGGGGGCGGCATGGAGCACTGAAGCTTTCTTT
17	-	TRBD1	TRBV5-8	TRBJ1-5	CASSSLQGVFSNQPQHF	TGTGCCAGCAGCTCTCTACAGGGGGTGTTCAGCAATCAGCCCCAGCATTTT
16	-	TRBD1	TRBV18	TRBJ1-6	CASSPWDSSYNSPLHF	TGTGCCAGCTCACCGTGGGACAGCTCCTATAATTCACCCCTCCACTTT
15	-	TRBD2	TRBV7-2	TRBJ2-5	CASSLRREGRETQYF	TGTGCCAGCAGCTTAAGGCGGGAGGGCCGGGAGACCCAGTACTTC
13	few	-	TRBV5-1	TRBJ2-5	CASKSSGEETQYF	TGCGCCAGCAAATCATCCGGGGAAGAGACCCAGTACTTC
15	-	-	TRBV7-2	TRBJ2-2	CASSIRTGNTGELFF	TGTGCCAGCAGCATAAGGACGGGAAACACCGGGGAGCTGTTTTTT
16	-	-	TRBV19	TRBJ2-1	CASSIPGGGRDNEQFF	TGTGCCAGTAGTATTCCGGGGGGCGGGCGGGACAATGAGCAGTTCTTC
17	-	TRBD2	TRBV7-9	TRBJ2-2	CASSSSGLAENTGELFF	TGTGCCAGCAGCTCCTCCGGGCTAGCGGAGAACACCGGGGAGCTGTTTTTT